Listed below are T cell receptor beta chains from one sample, sequenced in a study of blood T cells in healthy people across ages. From the 5' RACE reads, TCRdb called clonotypes with MiXCR, one entry per CDR3 protein. The sample lists 800,000 or so distinct CDR3 sequences, 20% to 25% occurring once. This same sample was also part of a study on T cells of mothers and their children.

The sequenced sample consisted of blood. These TCRs come from a boy aged 5-17 years in good health. The CDR3 runs from the conserved cysteine through the conserved F or W. A D gene is named only where the DNA matches it firmly. Only part of the rows carry a size: once, few, many, or a class if the clone is expanded.

few,TRBD2,TRBV7-8,TRBJ2-2,TGTGCCTGCAGCCTGACTAGCGCGTCCCCCGGGGAGCTGTTTTTT,CACSLTSASPGELFF
few,-,TRBV20-1,TRBJ2-7,TGCAATGCTCCGGAGGCGGGCTCCTACGAGCAGTACTTC,CNAPEAGSYEQYF
-,TRBD1,TRBV6-6,TRBJ2-7,TGTGCCAGCAGTTACCCCGAGACAGGGGGCTACGAGCAGTACTTC,CASSYPETGGYEQYF
once,TRBD1,TRBV12-3/TRBV12-4,TRBJ1-1,TGTGCCAGCAGACCCGGGAGGGGGCTAAAGACTGAAGCTTTCTTT,CASRPGRGLKTEAFF
few,TRBD1,TRBV4-3,TRBJ2-1,TGCGCCAGCAGCCAAGGGACAGGGGTGATGGATGAGCAGTTCTTC,CASSQGTGVMDEQFF
-,-,TRBV7-9,TRBJ2-6,TGTGCCAGCAGCTTCCCCACCGGGGCCAACGTCCTGACTTTC,CASSFPTGANVLTF
few,-,TRBV12-3/TRBV12-4,TRBJ1-1,TGTGCCAGCACGCGGTTGGGGAACACTGAAGCTTTCTTT,CASTRLGNTEAFF
-,TRBD2,TRBV20-1,TRBJ2-7,TGCAGTGCTAGAACCGGGCTAGCGGTGGGGGAAGAGCAGTACTTC,CSARTGLAVGEEQYF
-,-,TRBV11-2,TRBJ2-5,TGTGCCAGCAGCCACCGGGACACCTACGACTTC,CASSHRDTYDF
-,TRBD1,TRBV2,TRBJ1-6,TGTGCCAGCATTACGGGGACAGGAAGGGTGCCCTCCTATAATTCACCCCTCCACTTT,CASITGTGRVPSYNSPLHF
-,TRBD2,TRBV20-1,TRBJ2-3,TGCAGTGTTGATCGGCCCGAGACTAGCGGGGGTGATACGCAGTATTTT,CSVDRPETSGGDTQYF
few,TRBD2,TRBV4-2,TRBJ2-7,TGTGCCAGCAGCGAAGGACTAGCGGGTAATTCCTACGAGCAGTACTTC,CASSEGLAGNSYEQYF
-,-,TRBV28,TRBJ2-2,TGTGCCAGCAGCCGGAGGGAGCTGTTTTTT,CASSRRELFF
few,-,TRBV9,TRBJ2-4,TGTGCCAGCAGCGCCACAGAGCTTCTAGCCAAAAACATTCAGTACTTC,CASSATELLAKNIQYF
few,-,TRBV27,TRBJ2-1,TGTGCCAGCAGTCCCGGGGCAGGGTCATACAATGAGCAGTTCTTC,CASSPGAGSYNEQFF
-,-,TRBV20-1,TRBJ1-5,TGCAGTGCCCACCGTCCAGGGGAAGACCGGCCCCAGCATTTT,CSAHRPGEDRPQHF
-,-,TRBV19,TRBJ1-5,TGTGCCAGTAGTTACCGGGATCTCAATCAGCCCCAGCATTTT,CASSYRDLNQPQHF
-,TRBD1,TRBV15,TRBJ2-2,TGTGCCACCAGCAGAGATCTTGGGACAGTGAACACCGGGGAGCTGTTTTTT,CATSRDLGTVNTGELFF
-,TRBD2,TRBV6-5,TRBJ2-7,TGTGCCAGCAGTTCACTACCCGGGACTAGATCGAACGAGCAGTACTTC,CASSSLPGTRSNEQYF
few,-,TRBV20-1,TRBJ2-1,TGCAGTGCTAGGAAAAGGCCTAGCGATGAGCAGTTCTTC,CSARKRPSDEQFF
-,TRBD2,TRBV12-3/TRBV12-4,TRBJ2-5,TGTGCCAGCGGTAGCGGGAGGGCCCTTGAGACCCAGTACTTC,CASGSGRALETQYF
few,TRBD2,TRBV18,TRBJ2-1,TGTGCCAGCTCACCGGTTGTAGCGGGGTTCAATGAGCAGTTCTTC,CASSPVVAGFNEQFF